This TCR beta chain came from a study of blood T cell repertoires in COVID-19 (dated by TCRdb to 2018 to 2021). Study-level background: The collaborator samples originated in the United States, Italy and Spain and spanned the acute and convalescent phases of COVID-19. The repertoires were made available in a free public database intended to serve as a resource for research on the immune response to SARS-CoV-2. Sample metadata almost always included a de-identified subject ID, COVID-19 status, age in years and sex. Where available, HLA class I and class II types were obtained from metadata supplied by the sample provider rather than from assay-based typing. The material from the prospective study consisted of cDNA or gDNA derived from T cells, B-cell-depleted T cells, or PBMCs. The samples were drawn from the first 160 participants of the ongoing ImmuneRACE study and from about 1,200 subjects provided by 6 global collaborators. The dataset comprised deeply sampled blood TCRbeta repertoires from subjects exposed to, actively infected with, or recovered from COVID-19. Overall study results and their limits: Clinical and demographic metadata were provided uncurated, with the amount varying by source and participant.

Looking up the germline V gene (reference sequence) yields CDR1 SEHNR and CDR2 FQNEAQ. Spanning cysteine to phenylalanine, the CDR3 consists of 15 amino acids. Only the CDR3 portion is preserved as DNA: 45 bases, with reading frame beginning at the first base. V is shortened by 5 bases, J by 3 bases, and the region joining them spans 16 bases. On this clone itself: Its cognate antigen has yet to be identified. Base-call qualities are not available, and no considerably larger clone is one nucleotide away.

TCRbeta CDR3 regions were amplified from genomic DNA using the immunoSEQ Assay, a bias-controlled multiplex PCR. Regarding the original processing steps: The number of nucleated cells in each sample was estimated by amplification of reference gene primers within the assay. To quantify the absolute abundance of each unique TCRbeta CDR3 rearrangement, sequence reads were collapsed and filtered. For each sample, productive Simpson clonality was calculated as the square root of Simpson's diversity index over productive rearrangements. This immuneACCESS table, as held by TCRdb, lists in-frame sequences with V and J called but not all clones. Of the missing ones, under half trace to an unresolved V gene in checked studies; the others have no known cause. V and J calls and clone size come straight from that table; D and trimming were deduced from the DNA. Here the sample has 100,000 to 140,000 clones; about four fifths occur a single time. The ten largest account for 4% to 4.5% of the sample.

Whole blood was collected in K2EDTA tubes by collaborating institutions according to the institutions' own protocols. Collaborator samples were shipped for TCRbeta analysis as frozen whole blood, isolated PBMCs, or DNA extracted from either sample type. The sequenced sample consisted of peripheral blood. The rearrangement combines TRBV7-9 with TRBJ1-2; the D gene identity is not certain. This sequence was found in a man aged 70 or older with acute or convalescent COVID-19. The DNA sequence is TGTGCCAGCAGCCAGAACTCTCCCGGGGACTATGGCTACACCTTC. Translated, it gives CASSQNSPGDYGYTF.